Included here is one TCR beta chain sequence, with context. This sample is part of a study of blood T cell repertoires in COVID-19. Study context: The cDNA or gDNA used as material had been derived from T cells, B-cell-depleted T cells, or PBMCs.

Assay used: immunoSEQ multiplex PCR; TCRdb lists only in-frame clones, some missing. The table includes approximately 270,000 clones, about 80% detected once. While infection was still active, Seattle patients were enrolled and then followed longitudinally. CDR3 length equals 14 residues. CDR1 is SGHVS, CDR2 FQNEAQ, per germline. V gave up 3 bases and J gave up 5 bases, with 10 bases separating them. The specimen sequenced was peripheral blood. The chain has TRBV7-8 and TRBJ2-2; D gene ambiguous. This TCR was sampled from a person in their 70s with COVID-19, enrolled during active disease. CDR3 nucleotide sequence: TGTGCCAGCAGCTTGGTGAGAGTGACCGGGGAGCTGTTTTTT. This sequence encodes CASSLVRVTGELFF.